The present entry profiles one TCR beta chain with its context. Many counts were recorded for this clonotype. Its antigen is unknown. No base qualities exist here, and no much larger clone lies one base off it. Ophthalmopathy patients were characterized by moderately to severely active disease, a Clinical Activity Score of at least 3, a NOSPECS grade of at least 4, and a disease duration under 3 months. Patients with other autoimmune diseases, uncontrolled infections, pregnancy or lactation were excluded from the study. Clinical symptoms, serum thyroxine, TRAb, thyroid ultrasound and orbital computed tomography formed the basis of the diagnosis. Ficoll-Paque density gradient centrifugation was used to isolate PBMCs from about 9.4 ml of fresh peripheral blood. Trizol reagent was used to extract the total RNA, and its quality was then checked on an Agilent 2100 Bioanalyzer. The V end loses 1 base and the J end loses 7 bases, and a stretch of 13 bases separates them. The CDR3 starts with the cysteine, ends with the phenylalanine, and has 14 residues. Kept here is only the CDR3 DNA, which spans 42 bases and is read in frame from base 1. CDR1 is given as SGHAT and CDR2 as FQNNGV, both from the germline V gene.

The sample belongs to a study of Graves' ophthalmopathy and Graves' hyperthyroidism (dated by TCRdb to the late 2010s). Describing the broader study: Peripheral blood samples were taken at the time of initial diagnosis, before any treatment was given. Once sampling was done, hyperthyroidism patients were given methimazole at a starting dose of 30 mg daily, while ophthalmopathy patients were given high-dose intravenous methylprednisolone. In total, some 130 blood samples were TCR-sequenced: some 43 ophthalmopathy, some 75 hyperthyroidism and around 17 hyperthyroidism-to-ophthalmopathy patients. The approximately 97 discovery patients were randomly divided into training and test sets at a 7:3 ratio. In about six hyperthyroidism patients, T-cell repertoires of thyroid tissue and blood were compared. A discovery set of 100 patients (around 45 ophthalmopathy, 57 stable hyperthyroidism) was enrolled to explore V-J signatures distinguishing ophthalmopathy from hyperthyroidism. An independent validation cohort was composed of approximately 19 hyperthyroidism patients and around 16 patients who later progressed from hyperthyroidism to ophthalmopathy. The study used signatures of the TCR beta repertoire to tell Graves' ophthalmopathy apart from Graves' hyperthyroidism and to predict which patients would progress to ophthalmopathy. What the study reported, not specific to this receptor: In validation, the model predicted ophthalmopathy progression with over 60% sensitivity and roughly 72% specificity; around twelve predicted patients were CT-confirmed with GO in a median of approximately 6.5 months. The 13-signature model separated ophthalmopathy from stable hyperthyroidism with approximately 85% sensitivity and around 84% specificity in cross-validation, and 80%/75% in the test set. Most expanded thyroid clonotypes with a frequency above 0.001 also appeared in blood, which suggests that blood repertoires may reflect the immune response in the thyroid. No statistical method was used to predetermine the sample size, and group allocation was not hidden from the investigators.

For repertoire sequencing, TCR beta CDR3 regions were amplified from RNA transcripts. The first round of RT-PCR was done with HTBI primers and the Qiagen OneStep RT-PCR kit, and was followed by a second round of multiplex PCR, then size selection and purification. Sequencing of the libraries was carried out on an Illumina HiSeq2000 in paired-end mode with 100 bp reads. Regarding the original processing steps: SOAPnuke was used to process the reads, removing any read that contained adapters or uncalled bases, had a mean Phred below 15, or lacked an exact match to the constant primer or identifier. High-quality paired reads were merged with COPE v1.2.5. Each unique nucleotide sequence was treated as a clonotype, and MiTCR v1.1 was used to align the clonotypes to the IMGT TRB V, D and J references. Analysis was restricted to V-J combinations with a frequency above 0.0001, which covered 99% to 99.2% of repertoires. For each V-J combination, a TCR clonal expansion and chaos score was defined as F50 clonal expansion divided by the chaos observed in the TCRdist matrix. Welch's t-statistics and random forest were used to reduce features to more than ten V-J combinations, which were fed into a naive Bayes classifier. The Morisita-Horn index was used to measure how similar the thyroid and blood repertoires were. TCRdb handled the public reads itself, with Q25 trimming in fastp and clone calling in MiXCR, and kept productive beta chains. One record per CDR3 amino acid sequence lists the most common genes and DNA. These V and J calls derive from TCRdb rather than the authors' analysis. Here the sample has about 400,000 distinct CDR3 sequences; approximately 20% occur a single time. Of the sample, 1.6% falls within the top ten clones.

Sequencing used peripheral blood. The source is a woman younger than 35 with Graves' ophthalmopathy. Donor details come from another sample of the same person, matched by shared clones. The rearrangement combines TRBV11-2 with TRBJ1-1, with the D gene not confidently named. The sequenced DNA: TGTGCCAGCAGCTTAGGGGGTCGGGCGGGTGAAGCTTTCTTT. Its protein reads: CASSLGGRAGEAFF.